Sequencing of this TCR beta chain was carried out in a study of T and B cells in COVID-19 patients. Study background: About 90% of the 20 active-infection patients had comorbidities associated with unfavorable COVID-19 outcome.

The CDR3 loop spans 16 amino acids. From germline, CDR1 is SQVTM and CDR2 ANQGSEA. V lost 6 bases and J lost 5; bases outside the gene matches: 12. TRB was amplified from around 230-520 ng of blood genomic DNA. General study results and limits: No sequencing was yet done of CD4+, regulatory or CD8+ subsets, or of SARS-CoV-2-responsive or tetramer+ sorted cells.

Multiplex PCR with BIOMED2 TRB-A/B primer pools amplified TRB rearrangements. In TCRdb, the multiplex PCR reads were re-called with MiXCR into one record per CDR3 protein. The sample lists about 23,000 distinct CDR3 sequences, approximately 29% seen once, with about 2.8% in the top ten. A note on this clonotype: Antigen unknown.

The receptor was derived from a human donor who had recovered from COVID-19. The sequenced sample consisted of blood. The chain carries TRBV29-1 and TRBJ2-6, with 8 nucleotides matching TRBD1. The DNA for the CDR3 is TGCAGCGTGGAGGGACAGGAAGAAGCTCGGGCCAACGTCCTGACTTTC. Its protein product is CSVEGQEEARANVLTF.